These 17 T cell receptor beta chains were all obtained from the same sample, sequenced in a study of blood T cell repertoires in COVID-19. The assay was immunoSEQ multiplex PCR, and TCRdb's table has in-frame clones only and misses some. Among 55,000 to 80,000 clones listed, roughly 89% were seen once. Sequenced sample: peripheral blood. These receptors were obtained from a man older than 75 with acute or convalescent COVID-19.

The rearrangement links TRBV30 to TRBJ1-6; tentatively, D is TRBD1 (5 bases). Germline V gene lookup returns CDR1 GTSNPN and CDR2 SVGIG (reference sequence). The germline V and J ends were trimmed by 1 base and 14 bases, with 15 bases remaining between them. There are 13 residues in the CDR3. The CDR3 loop reads CAWSATVSRALHF. The CDR3 nucleotides read TGTGCCTGGAGTGCGACGGTCTCCAGGGCCCTCCACTTT. The variable domain in full, with the rest retrieved from reference TRBV30 and TRBJ1-6, is SQTIHQWPATLVQPVGSPLSLECTVEGTSNPNLYWYRQAAGRGLQLLFYSVGIGQISSEVPQNLSASRPQDRQFILSSKKLLLSDSGFYLCAWSATVSRALHFGNGTRLTVT.

The V gene is TRBV3-1 (or the pseudogene TRBV3-2), the J gene TRBJ1-1, with 9 bases matching TRBD1. V lost 6 bases, J lost 5 bases, and 7 bases stayed unmatched. CDR3 size: 14 residues. CDR1 and CDR2 (germline): LGHDT, YNNKEL (reference sequence). The CDR3 spells CASSTTGGGTEAFF. Here the CDR3 DNA reads TGTGCCAGCAGTACGACAGGGGGGGGAACTGAAGCTTTCTTT.

CDR3 region: CASSVTDRASEAFF. DNA for the CDR3: TGTGCCAGCAGCGTAACCGACAGGGCGTCCGAAGCTTTCTTT. J is TRBJ1-1 and V is TRBV9; 7 bases fit TRBD1. With 1 base clipped from V and 8 bases from J, the junction kept 8 bases outside the gene matches. Germline lookup yields CDR1 SGDLS and CDR2 YYNGEE. The CDR3 consists of 14 residues.

The CDR3: CASSISGNSYNEQFF. The CDR3 DNA follows: TGCGCCAGCAGCATTAGCGGGAACTCCTACAATGAGCAGTTCTTC. The chain has TRBV5-1 and TRBJ2-1; TRBD2 matches 8 bases. Trimming took 4 bases from V and 0 from J; bases not matched to a gene: 3. This CDR3 has 15 amino acids. In germline, CDR1 is SGHRS, CDR2 YFSETQ. Variable domain in full (rest from reference TRBV5-1 and TRBJ2-1): KAGVTQTPRYLIKTRGQQVTLSCSPISGHRSVSWYQQTPGQGLQFLFEYFSETQRNKGNFPGRFSGRQFSNSRSEMNVSTLELGDSALYLCASSISGNSYNEQFFGPGTRLTVL.

This clone showed up just once. J is TRBJ2-1 and V is TRBV12-3 or TRBV12-4; TRBD1 matches 8 bases. This CDR3 comprises 12 residues. V lost 3 bases, J lost 14 bases, and 6 bases stayed unmatched. The CDR3 nucleotides read TGTGCCAGCAGTTTCGGACAGGGCTTAGAGTTCTTC. Its protein is CASSFGQGLEFF.

V and J are TRBV19 and TRBJ1-5; possibly TRBD1 for D (6 bases). Germline values: CDR1 LNHDA, CDR2 SQIVND (reference sequence). V lost 4 bases and J lost 2, with 9 bases in between. The CDR3 consists of 14 residues. The CDR3 DNA follows: TGTGCCAGTAGTACACAGGGAGGCAATCAGCCCCAGCATTTT. As protein: CASSTQGGNQPQHF.

This clone was observed a single time. V usage is TRBV18 and J usage is TRBJ1-5, with 8 bases matching TRBD1. The CDR3 contains 19 residues. The V gene end was trimmed by 2 bases and the J gene end by 0 bases; junction bases not matched to a gene: 12. Germline CDR1 reads KGHSH; CDR2 reads LQKENI. CDR3 bases: TGTGCCAGCTCACCATCCGGACAGGGAGGGTCCCTTAGCAATCAGCCCCAGCATTTT. This encodes CASSPSGQGGSLSNQPQHF.

The gene calls are TRBV7-3 and TRBJ2-7, with 12 bases matching TRBD1. Germline trimming cut 4 bases from V and 7 bases from J; bases unmatched to any gene: 11. CDR3 length equals 16 residues. CDR1 and CDR2 from the germline V gene are SGHTA and FQGTGA. The CDR3 is CASSSRSGTGGREQYF. As DNA, the CDR3 is TGTGCCAGCAGCTCCCGGAGCGGGACAGGGGGCCGAGAGCAGTACTTC.

The table lists this clone with a few counts. CDR3 nucleotides: TGTGCCAGCAGCTTAGGGGCAGACGTACACTCTGGGGCCAACGTCCTGACTTTC. Its protein product is CASSLGADVHSGANVLTF. V and J are TRBV7-6 and TRBJ2-6, with D unresolved. Trimming stripped 1 base from V and 0 bases from J, with 13 bases between. Germline CDR1 reads SGHVS; CDR2 reads FNYEAQ. This CDR3 has 18 residues.

This chain connects TRBV5-4 to TRBJ2-1; 14 nucleotides agree with TRBD2. The J segment lost 9 bases and the V segment lost 4 bases, leaving 9 bases of the junction unmatched. This CDR3 region has 16 residues. Germline CDR1 SGHNT, CDR2 YYREEE (reference sequence). The CDR3: CASSPQTSGRAPEQFF. The CDR3 region has the DNA TGTGCCAGCAGCCCCCAGACTAGCGGGAGGGCCCCTGAGCAGTTCTTC. The entire variable domain, with the rest obtained from reference TRBV5-4 and TRBJ2-1, is as follows: ETGVTQSPTHLIKTRGQQVTLRCSSQSGHNTVSWYQQALGQGPQFIFQYYREEENGRGNFPPRFSGLQFPNYSSELNVNALELDDSALYLCASSPQTSGRAPEQFFGPGTRLTVL.

In the case of this clone: A junction end diverges from the germline sequence, so it may reflect a read error. The chain joins TRBV6-4 to TRBJ2-1, with D unresolved. Germline V CDR1 and CDR2: MRHNA, SNTAGT. The CDR3 length is 12 residues. CDR3 protein: CASSDSYNEQFF. The CDR3 bases are TGTGCCAGCAGTGACTCCTATAATGAGCAGTTCTTC.

The chain has TRBV5-6 and TRBJ2-3; TRBD1 matches 11 bases. Per germline, CDR1 SGHDT and CDR2 YYEEEE. This CDR3 has 16 residues. J lost 4 bases, V lost 2 bases, and 6 bases had no gene match. CDR3 protein: CASSFAGTGGADTQYF. CDR3 DNA: TGTGCCAGCAGCTTCGCCGGGACAGGGGGGGCAGATACGCAGTATTTT.

The rearrangement joins TRBV7-8 to TRBJ1-4; a possible D gene is TRBD1 (6 bases). Germline CDR1 reads SGHVS; CDR2 reads FQNEAQ. The CDR3 sequence is 15 residues long. Trimming removed 4 bases from V and 8 bases from J, with 17 bases in between. The DNA for the CDR3 is TGTGCCAGCAGCTCACAGGGAAATATTGGCGAAAAACTGTTTTTT. Translation: CASSSQGNIGEKLFF.

The chain employs TRBV6-5 and TRBJ1-1; no reliable D call. Germline CDR1 MNHEY, CDR2 SVGAGI. The ends were cut back, 0 bases at V and 5 bases at J, with 7 bases in the middle. The CDR3 has 13 amino acids. CDR3 region: CASSYSSRTEAFF. CDR3 in DNA: TGTGCCAGCAGTTACTCATCACGGACTGAAGCTTTCTTT.

The CDR3 sequence: CASSQWDRGRDGYTF. CDR3 bases: TGCGCCAGCAGCCAATGGGACAGGGGGCGCGACGGCTACACCTTC. The chain combines TRBV4-1 with TRBJ1-2, with 12 nucleotides matching TRBD1. Germline trimming cut 2 bases from V and 8 bases from J; bases unmatched to any gene: 6. Germline V gives CDR1 MGHRA, CDR2 YSYEKL. This CDR3 contains 15 residues.

The chain is built from TRBV5-6 and TRBJ1-2, with TRBD1 matching 10 bases. The CDR3 is 16 residues long. J gave up 8 bases and V 2 bases, and 12 bases lay outside the gene matches. Germline V lookup: CDR1 SGHDT, CDR2 YYEEEE. The CDR3 nucleotides are TGTGCCAGCAGCTTACAGACAGGGGGCGGCTATAAAGGCTACACCTTC. It yields the protein CASSLQTGGGYKGYTF. The full variable domain, in which reference TRBV5-6 and TRBJ1-2 provide the parts outside the CDR3, is DAGVTQSPTHLIKTRGQQVTLRCSPKSGHDTVSWYQQALGQGPQFIFQYYEEEERQRGNFPDRFSGHQFPNYSSELNVNALLLGDSALYLCASSLQTGGGYKGYTFGSGTRLTVV.

In DNA, the CDR3 is TGTGCCAGCAGTGAATTAGGGACTAGCGCCGATACGCAGTATTTT. Its translation is CASSELGTSADTQYF. This chain links TRBV2 with TRBJ2-3; 10 nucleotides match TRBD2. This CDR3 contains 15 residues. Germline values: CDR1 SNHLY, CDR2 FYNNEI. Trimming cost V 2 bases and J 6 bases; bases outside gene matches: 5. Full variable domain (missing parts from reference TRBV2 and TRBJ2-3): EPEVTQTPSHQVTQMGQEVILRCVPISNHLYFYWYRQILGQKVEFLVSFYNNEISEKSEIFDDQFSVERPDGSNFTLKIRSTKLEDSAMYFCASSELGTSADTQYFGPGTRLTVL.